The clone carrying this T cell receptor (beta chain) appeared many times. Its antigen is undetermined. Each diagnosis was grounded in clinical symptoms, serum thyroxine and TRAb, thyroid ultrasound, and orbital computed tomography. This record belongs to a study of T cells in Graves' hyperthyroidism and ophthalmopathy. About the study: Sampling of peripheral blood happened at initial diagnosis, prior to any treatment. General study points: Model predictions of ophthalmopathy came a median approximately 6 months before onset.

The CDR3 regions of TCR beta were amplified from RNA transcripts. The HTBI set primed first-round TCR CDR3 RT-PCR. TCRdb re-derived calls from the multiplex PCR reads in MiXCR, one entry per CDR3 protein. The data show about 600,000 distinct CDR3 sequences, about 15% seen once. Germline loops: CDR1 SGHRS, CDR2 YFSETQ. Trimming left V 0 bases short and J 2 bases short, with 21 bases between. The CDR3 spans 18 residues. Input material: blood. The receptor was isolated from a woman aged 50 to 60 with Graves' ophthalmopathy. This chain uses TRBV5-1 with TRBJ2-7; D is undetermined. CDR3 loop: CASSLARFRPEITYEQYF. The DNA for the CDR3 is TGCGCCAGCAGCTTGGCCAGGTTCAGGCCAGAAATAACCTACGAGCAGTACTTC. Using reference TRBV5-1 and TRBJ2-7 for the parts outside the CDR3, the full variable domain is KAGVTQTPRYLIKTRGQQVTLSCSPISGHRSVSWYQQTPGQGLQFLFEYFSETQRNKGNFPGRFSGRQFSNSRSEMNVSTLELGDSALYLCASSLARFRPEITYEQYFGPGTRLTVT.